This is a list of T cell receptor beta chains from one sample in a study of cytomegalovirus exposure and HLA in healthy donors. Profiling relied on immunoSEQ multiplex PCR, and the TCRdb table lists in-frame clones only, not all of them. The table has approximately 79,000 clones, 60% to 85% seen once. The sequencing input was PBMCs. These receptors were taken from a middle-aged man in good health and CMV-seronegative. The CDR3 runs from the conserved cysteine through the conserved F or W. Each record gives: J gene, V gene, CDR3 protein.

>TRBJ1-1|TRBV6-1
CASSAGTANTEAFF
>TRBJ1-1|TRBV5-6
CASSLGVGGDTEAFF
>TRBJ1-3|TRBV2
CASRVDSGNTIYF
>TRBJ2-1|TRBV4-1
CASSQPGQGAKGEQFF
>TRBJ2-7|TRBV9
CASSVVPSNVYEQYF
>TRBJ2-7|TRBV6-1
CASRSGGQGFHEQYF
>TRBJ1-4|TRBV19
CASRWENEKLFF
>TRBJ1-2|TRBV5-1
CASSFGQGGGYTF
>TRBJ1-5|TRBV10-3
CAISEATAGSNQPQHF
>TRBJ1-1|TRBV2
CASSAPATTTTEAFF
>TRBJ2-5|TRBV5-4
CASSLGRATGGETQYF
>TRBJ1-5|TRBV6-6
CASSSGQGHNQPQHF
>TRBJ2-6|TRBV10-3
CAISEGLAGAGANVLTF
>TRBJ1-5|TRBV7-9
CASSPMGGQPQHF
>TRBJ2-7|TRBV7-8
CASPPGQGLSIAYEQYF
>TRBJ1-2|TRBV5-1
CASSLANRGNYGYTF
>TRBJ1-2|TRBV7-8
CASSPIVQTAYGYTF
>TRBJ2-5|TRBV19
CASWDTEEETQYF
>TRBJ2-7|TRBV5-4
CASSTGLAELYEQYF
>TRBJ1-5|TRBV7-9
CASSLGTGIQQPQHF
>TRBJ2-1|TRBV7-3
CASSPGGTRANEQFF